This entry features one T cell receptor beta chain sequence. RNA was extracted with the RNeasy kit, and a quantity of about 0.45 to 1 ug was reverse transcribed using random hexamers. TCRdb passed the immunoSEQ multiplex PCR reads through MiXCR, listing each CDR3 protein once. In the table there are about 190,000 distinct CDR3 sequences, around 95% of which are singletons. The record originates from a study of CD8 T cells in Susac syndrome. The length of the CDR3 is 14 residues. Germline CDR1 and CDR2: SGHTA and FQGNSA. The V end was cut by 0 bases, the J end by 2 bases, with 5 bases between. Sequenced input: CD4+ T cells from PBMCs. The sequence came from a human donor with Susac syndrome. The rearrangement links TRBV7-2 to TRBJ2-1; D unclear. The CDR3 nucleotides are TGTGCCAGCAGCTTAGCATTAGCCTACAATGAGCAGTTCTTC. It codes for CASSLALAYNEQFF.